The source of this TCR beta chain is a study of control samples from healthy donors and cancer patients. This clone was seen a single time. Data came from immunoSEQ multiplex PCR; TCRdb stores just in-frame clones and leaves some out. The table lists around 70,000 clones, approximately 94% of them singletons. This CDR3 has 14 amino acids. Trimming removed 2 bases from V and 4 bases from J, with 12 bases in between. The germline gives CDR1 MDHEN, CDR2 SYDVKM. The origin of this receptor is a young woman in good health. V and J are TRBV28 and TRBJ2-7; D remains unclear. Sequences were obtained from blood. The CDR3 loop is CASSLSQAKYEQYF. The DNA of the CDR3 is TGTGCCAGCAGTTTAAGCCAGGCCAAGTACGAGCAGTACTTC.